One and the same sample provided the 20 T cell receptor beta chains below, sequenced in a study of blood T cell repertoires in COVID-19. Using immunoSEQ multiplex PCR, the repertoire was profiled, and TCRdb retains in-frame clones only, with some absent. The sample has about 220,000 clones, around 86% seen once. The sequenced material came from peripheral blood. The receptors come from a man aged 25-45 years who had recovered from COVID-19.

This chain connects TRBV6-2 or TRBV6-3 to TRBJ2-2; D ambiguous. The CDR3 consists of 17 residues. Germline V CDR1 and CDR2: MNHEY, SVGEGT. The V gene lost 6 bases and the J gene lost 7 bases, with 24 bases spanning the gap. Written as DNA, the CDR3 is TGTGCCAGCAGCCGGAGCCTTGTCTTAATCATTGGCGGGGAGCTGTTTTTT. Protein sequence: CASSRSLVLIIGGELFF.

This chain uses TRBV15 with TRBJ2-3; D call uncertain. Germline CDR1 is LNHNV and CDR2 is YYDKDF (reference sequence). CDR3 size: 16 residues. The V end was cut by 8 bases, the J end by 3 bases, with 21 bases between. Written as DNA, the CDR3 is TGTGCCACCTCCCGCCCCCCGGCAGCCGGGACAGATACGCAGTATTTT. Encoded protein: CATSRPPAAGTDTQYF.

The table lists this clone with a count of one. The chain uses TRBV12-3 or TRBV12-4 and TRBJ1-2, with D tentatively TRBD1 (5 bases). V shed 6 bases and J shed 7 bases, with 12 bases lying between them. The CDR3 contains 12 residues. CDR3 protein: CASRFQGFGYTF. CDR3 nucleotides: TGTGCCAGCAGGTTTCAGGGCTTTGGCTACACCTTC.

This sequence joins TRBV5-1 and TRBJ2-7; no clear D gene. V lost 0 bases and J 2 bases, leaving 6 bases between the germline ends. The length of the CDR3 is 13 residues. CDR1 and CDR2 (germline): SGHRS, YFSETQ. The CDR3 bases are TGCGCCAGCAGCTTGGACAGCACCTACGAGCAGTACTTC. Translation: CASSLDSTYEQYF.

The chain is built from TRBV6-6 and TRBJ2-7; D may be TRBD1 (5 bases). This CDR3 has 12 residues. V was shortened by 4 bases and J by 4 bases, with 8 bases between the two germline ends. Germline V CDR1 and CDR2: MNHNY, SVGAGI (reference sequence). The DNA of the CDR3 is TGTGCCAGCAGTTCCCAGGGATACGAGCAGTACTTC. It codes for CASSSQGYEQYF.

The chain recombines TRBV27 with TRBJ2-1, with 13 positions matching TRBD2. CDR1 is MNHEY, CDR2 SMNVEV, per germline (reference sequence). This CDR3 is built from 16 residues. Trimming removed 3 bases from V and 8 bases from J; junction bases left unmatched: 7. The CDR3 spells CASSFLTSGGADEQFF. As DNA, the CDR3 is TGTGCCAGCAGTTTCCTTACTAGCGGGGGGGCCGATGAGCAGTTCTTC.

The count of this clone is one. This sequence joins TRBV5-4 and TRBJ2-1; 14 bases line up with TRBD2. Germline CDR1 and CDR2: SGHNT and YYREEE (reference sequence). The CDR3 contains 15 residues. With 5 bases clipped from V and 6 bases from J, the junction kept 4 bases outside the gene matches. DNA of the CDR3: TGTGCCAGCAGTCGGACTAGCGGGGGGTTCAATGAGCAGTTCTTC. Its protein is CASSRTSGGFNEQFF.

In its sample, this clone was seen a few times. The chain is built from TRBV9 and TRBJ2-1; D remains ambiguous. Trimming took 4 bases from V and 9 from J, leaving 11 bases between them. The CDR3 has 12 amino acids. Germline-derived CDR1 and CDR2 are SGDLS and YYNGEE. Written as DNA, the CDR3 is TGTGCCAGCAGCCCTCCGGCTAGTGAGCAGTTCTTC. Residues: CASSPPASEQFF. The variable domain in full, completed from reference TRBV9 and TRBJ2-1, reads DSGVTQTPKHLITATGQRVTLRCSPRSGDLSVYWYQQSLDQGLQFLIQYYNGEERAKGNILERFSAQQFPDLHSELNLSSLELGDSALYFCASSPPASEQFFGPGTRLTVL.

The CDR3 protein is CSASGGAGRQETQYF. The CDR3 bases are TGCAGCGCTAGCGGGGGGGCCGGGAGGCAAGAGACCCAGTACTTC. The rearrangement links TRBV29-1 to TRBJ2-5; 12 bases fit TRBD2. V lost 7 bases, J lost 2 bases, and 8 bases stayed unmatched. Germline CDR1 is SQVTM and CDR2 is ANQGSEA. This CDR3 contains 15 residues.

This rearrangement joins TRBV11-2 to TRBJ1-6; weak D call: TRBD1 (5 bases). Germline V gives CDR1 SGHAT, CDR2 FQNNGV. This CDR3 comprises 14 residues. Trimming removed 5 bases from V and 2 bases from J, with 7 bases in between. CDR3 nucleotide sequence: TGTGCCAGCAGCCAACAGGCCTATAATTCACCCCTCCACTTT. It specifies CASSQQAYNSPLHF.

The chain carries TRBV2 and TRBJ2-5; D unclear. V was pared by 6 bases and J by 0 bases, with 5 bases between. CDR3 size: 12 residues. CDR1 is SNHLY and CDR2 is FYNNEI in the germline V gene. The CDR3 DNA reads TGTGCCAGCAGGAGAAACCAAGAGACCCAGTACTTC. Its translation: CASRRNQETQYF.

V and J are TRBV6-6 and TRBJ2-5; TRBD2 might be the D (5 bases). The CDR3 runs to 13 residues. The germline gives CDR1 MNHNY, CDR2 SVGAGI (reference sequence). The germline V and J ends were trimmed by 3 bases and 7 bases, with 12 bases remaining between them. The CDR3: CASSYMGAVTQYF. The DNA for the CDR3 is TGTGCCAGCAGTTATATGGGAGCGGTGACCCAGTACTTC.

This rearrangement joins TRBV4-3 to TRBJ1-4, with D possibly matching TRBD1 (6 bases). The CDR3 sequence is 15 residues long. The V gene's germline CDR1 is LGHNA and CDR2 YSLEER. Trimming stripped 4 bases from V and 4 bases from J, with 13 bases between. The CDR3 DNA reads TGCGCCAGCAGCCTACGACAGGCGAATAATGAAAAACTGTTTTTT. Translating gives CASSLRQANNEKLFF.

This clone appeared once. The chain carries TRBV15 and TRBJ1-4; no reliable D call. V lost 5 bases and J lost 3, with 13 bases in between. Germline loops: CDR1 LNHNV, CDR2 YYDKDF (reference sequence). The CDR3 length is 15 residues. This CDR3 is CATSLRPGSNEKLFF. CDR3 sequence (DNA): TGTGCCACCAGCCTTCGACCGGGGTCTAATGAAAAACTGTTTTTT.

This clone has just one count. This chain links TRBV29-1 with TRBJ2-1; 8 bases map to TRBD2. J was trimmed by 5 bases and V by 7 bases; bases with no gene match: 13. This CDR3 spans 15 amino acids. Germline V gene lookup returns CDR1 SQVTM and CDR2 ANQGSEA. CDR3 region: CSAPRRGLEDNEQFF. The CDR3 nucleotides read TGCAGCGCCCCGAGACGGGGACTAGAGGACAATGAGCAGTTCTTC.

V gene TRBV5-4 combines with J gene TRBJ1-3; tentative D call: TRBD1 (5 bases). The CDR3 totals 12 residues. Trimming pared 5 bases from V and 4 bases from J, leaving 7 bases between. From germline, CDR1 is SGHNT and CDR2 YYREEE (reference sequence). The chain's CDR3 is CASRTDGNTIYF. The DNA for the CDR3 is TGTGCCAGCAGGACAGACGGAAACACCATATATTTT.

The chain recombines TRBV19 with TRBJ1-5, with a weak D call TRBD1 (6 bases). CDR1 is LNHDA, CDR2 SQIVND, per germline (reference sequence). The V gene lost 7 bases and the J gene lost 3 bases, with 13 bases spanning the gap. The CDR3 has 14 residues. CDR3 nucleotide sequence: TGTGCCAGTATGGGGGGGCTGACCAATCAGCCCCAGCATTTT. Translating gives CASMGGLTNQPQHF.

V and J are TRBV10-3 and TRBJ1-1; 7 nucleotides align to TRBD1. Germline V lookup: CDR1 ENHRY, CDR2 SYGVKD. The CDR3 extends over 12 amino acids. V trimming: 4 bases; J trimming: 11 bases; junction bases outside the gene matches: 7. The CDR3 DNA is TGTGCCATCAGTGGGACAGGAGCCGGGGCTTTCTTT. This codes for CAISGTGAGAFF.

CDR3 sequence (DNA): TGTGCCAGCAGTGAAACAGCAGGGGTCGGTGGCTACACCTTC. Translation: CASSETAGVGGYTF. V is TRBV6-1 and J is TRBJ1-2, with D tentatively TRBD1 (6 bases). Germline loops: CDR1 MNHNS, CDR2 SASEGT. The CDR3 runs 14 residues. With 2 bases removed from V and 7 bases from J, the gap between germline ends came to 14 bases.

V is TRBV18 and J is TRBJ1-4, with D uncertain. This CDR3 spans 12 amino acids. From germline, CDR1 is KGHSH and CDR2 LQKENI. Trimming left V 3 bases short and J 10 bases short, with 9 bases between. CDR3 DNA sequence: TGTGCCAGCTCACCCCGAGATGGAAAACTGTTTTTT. Translated: CASSPRDGKLFF.